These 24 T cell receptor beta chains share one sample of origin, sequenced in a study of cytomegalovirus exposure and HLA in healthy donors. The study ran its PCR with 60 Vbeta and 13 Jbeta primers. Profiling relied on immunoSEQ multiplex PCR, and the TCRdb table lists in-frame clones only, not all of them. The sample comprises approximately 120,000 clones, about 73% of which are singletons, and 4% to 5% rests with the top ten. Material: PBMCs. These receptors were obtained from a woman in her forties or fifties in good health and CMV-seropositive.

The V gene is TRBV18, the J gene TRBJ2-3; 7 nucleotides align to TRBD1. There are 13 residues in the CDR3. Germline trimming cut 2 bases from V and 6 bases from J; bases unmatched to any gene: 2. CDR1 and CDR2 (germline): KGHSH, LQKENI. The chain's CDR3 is CASSPDREDTQYF. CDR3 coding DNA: TGTGCCAGCTCACCAGACAGGGAGGATACGCAGTATTTT.

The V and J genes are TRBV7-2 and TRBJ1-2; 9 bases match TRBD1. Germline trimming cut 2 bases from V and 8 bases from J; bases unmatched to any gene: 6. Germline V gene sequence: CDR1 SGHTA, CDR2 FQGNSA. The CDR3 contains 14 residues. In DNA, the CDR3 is TGTGCCAGCAGCTTATCTACAGGGGGCGACGGCTACACCTTC. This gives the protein CASSLSTGGDGYTF.

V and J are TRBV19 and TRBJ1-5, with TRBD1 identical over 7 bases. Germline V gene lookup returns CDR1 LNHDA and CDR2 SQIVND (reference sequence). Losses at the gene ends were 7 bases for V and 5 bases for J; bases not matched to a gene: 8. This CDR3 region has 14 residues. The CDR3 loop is CASKQTGIDQPQHF. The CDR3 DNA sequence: TGTGCCAGTAAACAGACAGGGATTGATCAGCCCCAGCATTTT.

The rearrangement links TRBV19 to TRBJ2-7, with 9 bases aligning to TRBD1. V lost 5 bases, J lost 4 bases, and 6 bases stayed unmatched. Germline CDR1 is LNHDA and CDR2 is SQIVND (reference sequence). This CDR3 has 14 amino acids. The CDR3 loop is CASSPQGAVYEQYF. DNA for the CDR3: TGTGCCAGTAGTCCACAGGGGGCGGTGTACGAGCAGTACTTC.

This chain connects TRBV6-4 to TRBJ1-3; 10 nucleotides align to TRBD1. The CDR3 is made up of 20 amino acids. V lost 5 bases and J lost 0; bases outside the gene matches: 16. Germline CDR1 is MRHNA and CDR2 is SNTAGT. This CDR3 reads CASSHPTGTGERSSGNTIYF. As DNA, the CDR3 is TGTGCCAGCAGTCACCCCACCGGGACAGGGGAGAGGAGCTCTGGAAACACCATATATTTT.

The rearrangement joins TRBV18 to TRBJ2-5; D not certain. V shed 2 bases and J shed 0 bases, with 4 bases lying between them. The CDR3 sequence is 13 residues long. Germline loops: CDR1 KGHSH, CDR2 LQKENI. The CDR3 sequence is CASSPGHQETQYF. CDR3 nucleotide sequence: TGTGCCAGCTCACCAGGCCACCAAGAGACCCAGTACTTC.

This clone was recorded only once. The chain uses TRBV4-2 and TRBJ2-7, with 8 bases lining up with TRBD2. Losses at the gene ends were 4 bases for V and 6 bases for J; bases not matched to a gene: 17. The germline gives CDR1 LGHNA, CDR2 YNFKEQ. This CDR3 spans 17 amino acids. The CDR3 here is CASSPPGGVGREGEQYF. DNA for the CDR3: TGTGCCAGCAGCCCGCCGGGGGGGGTGGGGCGAGAGGGCGAGCAGTACTTC.

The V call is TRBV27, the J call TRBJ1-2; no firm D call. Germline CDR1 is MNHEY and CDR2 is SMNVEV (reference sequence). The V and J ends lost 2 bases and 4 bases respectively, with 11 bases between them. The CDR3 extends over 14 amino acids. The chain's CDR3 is CASSLSPDVYGYTF. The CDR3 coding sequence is TGTGCCAGCAGTTTAAGCCCCGATGTCTATGGCTACACCTTC.

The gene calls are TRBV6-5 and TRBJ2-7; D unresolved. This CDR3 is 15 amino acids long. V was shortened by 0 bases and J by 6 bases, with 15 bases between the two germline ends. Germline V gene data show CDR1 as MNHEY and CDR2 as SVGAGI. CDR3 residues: CASSYSTRSKSEQYF. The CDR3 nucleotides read TGTGCCAGCAGTTACTCGACCAGGTCCAAAAGCGAGCAGTACTTC.

The CDR3 nucleotides read TGCGCCAGCAGCCAACAGGAAGATAATGAAAAACTGTTTTTT. Protein: CASSQQEDNEKLFF. This rearrangement joins TRBV4-1 to TRBJ1-4; D is ambiguous. The CDR3 has 14 residues. The V gene's germline CDR1 is MGHRA and CDR2 YSYEKL. V was shortened by 2 bases and J by 4 bases, with 8 bases between the two germline ends.

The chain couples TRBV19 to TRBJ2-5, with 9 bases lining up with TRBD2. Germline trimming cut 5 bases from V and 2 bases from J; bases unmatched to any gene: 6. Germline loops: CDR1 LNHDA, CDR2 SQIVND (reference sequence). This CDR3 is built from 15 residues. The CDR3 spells CASSSLTSGQETQYF. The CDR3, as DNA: TGTGCCAGTAGTTCTCTGACTAGCGGTCAAGAGACCCAGTACTTC.

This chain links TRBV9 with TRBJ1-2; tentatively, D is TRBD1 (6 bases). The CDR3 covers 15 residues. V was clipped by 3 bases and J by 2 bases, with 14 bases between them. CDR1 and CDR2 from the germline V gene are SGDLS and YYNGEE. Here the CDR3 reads CASSEGQQANYGYTF. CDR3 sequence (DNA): TGTGCCAGCAGCGAAGGACAGCAGGCAAACTATGGCTACACCTTC.

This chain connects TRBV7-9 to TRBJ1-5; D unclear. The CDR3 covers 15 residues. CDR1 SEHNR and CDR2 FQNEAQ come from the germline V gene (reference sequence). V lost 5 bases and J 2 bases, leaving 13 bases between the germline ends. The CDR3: CASSPPGRGNQPQHF. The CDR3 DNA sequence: TGTGCCAGCAGCCCCCCGGGGAGAGGCAATCAGCCCCAGCATTTT.

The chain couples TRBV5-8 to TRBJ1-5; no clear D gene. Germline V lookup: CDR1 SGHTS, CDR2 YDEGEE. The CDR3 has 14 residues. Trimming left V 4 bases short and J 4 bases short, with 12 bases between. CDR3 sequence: CASSRRSGNQPQHF. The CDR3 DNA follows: TGTGCCAGCAGCCGGCGGTCGGGGAATCAGCCCCAGCATTTT.

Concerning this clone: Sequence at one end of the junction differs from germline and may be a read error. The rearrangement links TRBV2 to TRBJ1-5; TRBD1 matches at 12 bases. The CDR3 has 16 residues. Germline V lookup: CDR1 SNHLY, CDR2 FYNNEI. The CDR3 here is CASKGQGALSNQLQHF. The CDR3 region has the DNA TGTGCCAGCAAGGGACAGGGGGCGTTGAGCAATCAGCTCCAGCATTTT.

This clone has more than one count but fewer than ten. CDR3 DNA sequence: TGTGCCAGCAGCGTAGGTGGACAGGGAGTAACCTACGAGCAGTACTTC. Translation: CASSVGGQGVTYEQYF. The J gene is TRBJ2-7, the V gene TRBV9; 8 nucleotides agree with TRBD1. With V trimmed by 0 bases and J by 2 bases, 7 bases remained unmatched. The CDR3 contains 16 residues. Germline V CDR1 and CDR2: SGDLS, YYNGEE.

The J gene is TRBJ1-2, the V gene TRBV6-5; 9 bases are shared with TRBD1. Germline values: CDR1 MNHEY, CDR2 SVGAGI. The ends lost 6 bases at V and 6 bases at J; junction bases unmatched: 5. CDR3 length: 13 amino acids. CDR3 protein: CASSYGQGNGYTF. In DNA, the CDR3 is TGTGCCAGCAGCTACGGACAGGGGAATGGCTACACCTTC.

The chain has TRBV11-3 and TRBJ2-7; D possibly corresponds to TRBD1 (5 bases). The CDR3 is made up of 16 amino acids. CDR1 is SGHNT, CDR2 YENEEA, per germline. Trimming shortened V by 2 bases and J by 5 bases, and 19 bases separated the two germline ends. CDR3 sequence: CASSLMGQGSWHEQYF. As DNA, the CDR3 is TGTGCCAGCAGCTTAATGGGCCAGGGATCCTGGCACGAGCAGTACTTC. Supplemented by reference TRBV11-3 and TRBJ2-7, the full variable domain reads EAGVVQSPRYKIIEKKQPVAFWCNPISGHNTLYWYLQNLGQGPELLIRYENEEAVDDSQLPKDRFSAERLKGVDSTLKIQPAELGDSAVYLCASSLMGQGSWHEQYFGPGTRLTVT.

The CDR3 reads CASSPRDRHYGYTF. In DNA, the CDR3 is TGTGCCAGCAGCCCAAGGGACAGGCACTATGGCTACACCTTC. This chain joins TRBV7-8 and TRBJ1-2; 8 positions match TRBD1. The CDR3 spans 14 residues. V trimming: 5 bases; J trimming: 3 bases; junction bases outside the gene matches: 5. Germline CDR1 is SGHVS and CDR2 is FQNEAQ.

The chain's CDR3 is CASSFDRNSYEQYF. The CDR3 DNA reads TGCGCCAGCAGCTTTGACAGGAACTCCTACGAGCAGTACTTC. The gene calls are TRBV5-1 and TRBJ2-7, with TRBD1 as a possible D gene (6 bases). The CDR3 is 14 amino acids. V was pared by 2 bases and J by 0 bases, with 9 bases between. CDR1 and CDR2 (germline): SGHRS, YFSETQ.

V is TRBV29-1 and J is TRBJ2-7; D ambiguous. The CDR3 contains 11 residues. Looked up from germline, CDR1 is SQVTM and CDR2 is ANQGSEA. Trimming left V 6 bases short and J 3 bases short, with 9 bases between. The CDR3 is CSVRQDYEQYF. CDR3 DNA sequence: TGCAGCGTAAGACAAGACTACGAGCAGTACTTC.

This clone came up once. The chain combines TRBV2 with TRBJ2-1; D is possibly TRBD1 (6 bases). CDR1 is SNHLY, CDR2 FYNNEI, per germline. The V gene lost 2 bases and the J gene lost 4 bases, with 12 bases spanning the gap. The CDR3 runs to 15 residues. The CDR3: CASSEQGIGYNEQFF. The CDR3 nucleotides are TGTGCCAGCAGTGAACAGGGGATAGGTTACAATGAGCAGTTCTTC. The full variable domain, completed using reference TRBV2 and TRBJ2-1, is EPEVTQTPSHQVTQMGQEVILRCVPISNHLYFYWYRQILGQKVEFLVSFYNNEISEKSEIFDDQFSVERPDGSNFTLKIRSTKLEDSAMYFCASSEQGIGYNEQFFGPGTRLTVL.

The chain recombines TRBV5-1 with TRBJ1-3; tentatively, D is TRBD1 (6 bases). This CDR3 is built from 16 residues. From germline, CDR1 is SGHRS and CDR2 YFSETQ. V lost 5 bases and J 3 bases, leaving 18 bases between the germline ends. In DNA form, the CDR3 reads TGCGCCAGCAGACCGAGTTCCGACAGGAATGGAAACACCATATATTTT. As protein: CASRPSSDRNGNTIYF. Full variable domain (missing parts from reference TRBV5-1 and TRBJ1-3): KAGVTQTPRYLIKTRGQQVTLSCSPISGHRSVSWYQQTPGQGLQFLFEYFSETQRNKGNFPGRFSGRQFSNSRSEMNVSTLELGDSALYLCASRPSSDRNGNTIYFGEGSWLTVV.

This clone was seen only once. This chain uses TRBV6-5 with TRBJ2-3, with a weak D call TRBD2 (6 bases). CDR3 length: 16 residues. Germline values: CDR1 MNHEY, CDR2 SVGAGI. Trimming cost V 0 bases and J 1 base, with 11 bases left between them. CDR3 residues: CASSYSYWGGTDTQYF. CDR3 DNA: TGTGCCAGCAGTTACTCGTACTGGGGGGGCACAGATACGCAGTATTTT.